The 17 T cell receptor beta chains below all came from one sample that was sequenced in a study of identical twins (dated by TCRdb to between 2015 and 2016). Libraries were made using 5' RACE. Instrument used: Illumina HiSeq 2000. TCRdb ran its own pipeline on the public reads, namely fastp trimming at Q25 and MiXCR clone calling, and kept in-frame beta chains. Records with the same CDR3 protein are collapsed into one entry carrying the most frequent genes and DNA. This sample holds 690,000 or so distinct CDR3 sequences; approximately 9% were observed only once. The ten largest clones add up to 0.75% to 1% of the sample. These data were also filed under a second study, of yellow fever vaccine responses in identical twins.

Material: PBMCs. These receptors all come from a woman aged 18-35 years in good health.

This chain connects TRBV20-1 to TRBJ2-7; D is unclear. Looked up from germline, CDR1 is DFQATT and CDR2 is SNEGSKA (reference sequence). CDR3 size: 14 residues. The V end was cut by 7 bases, the J end by 3 bases, with 19 bases between. CDR3 amino acids: CSVPSRQEHYEQYF. The DNA of the CDR3 is TGCAGTGTCCCCTCTCGGCAGGAACACTACGAGCAGTACTTC.

Ten or more counts support this clonotype. The chain carries TRBV12-3 or TRBV12-4 and TRBJ2-1; D perhaps matches TRBD2 (6 bases). Trimming took 6 bases from V and 6 from J, leaving 21 bases between them. CDR3 length: 16 amino acids. The CDR3 sequence: CASRPRDFGFRNEQFF. DNA for the CDR3: TGTGCCAGCAGACCCCGGGACTTTGGATTTCGCAATGAGCAGTTCTTC.

V usage is TRBV5-1 and J usage is TRBJ2-1; 7 bases are shared with TRBD2. This CDR3 is built from 15 residues. Germline lookup yields CDR1 SGHRS and CDR2 YFSETQ. J was trimmed by 0 bases and V by 5 bases; bases with no gene match: 5. CDR3 in DNA: TGCGCCAGCAGTCCTCGGACTAGCTCCTACAATGAGCAGTTCTTC. It yields the protein CASSPRTSSYNEQFF.

The V gene is TRBV12-3 or TRBV12-4, the J gene TRBJ2-4; D might be TRBD1 (6 bases). Trimming left V 1 base short and J 13 bases short, with 8 bases between. This CDR3 region has 11 residues. CDR3 nucleotides: TGTGCCAGCAGTTTAGGCAGGGGACAGTACTTC. Amino acids: CASSLGRGQYF.

This clonotype occurred many times. V gene TRBV7-2 combines with J gene TRBJ2-2, with D perhaps TRBD1 or TRBD2 (5 bases each). The CDR3 spans 15 residues. Looked up from germline, CDR1 is SGHTA and CDR2 is FQGNSA. V was pared by 0 bases and J by 4 bases, with 9 bases between. Written as DNA, the CDR3 is TGTGCCAGCAGCTTAGCTGGGGCGGGCACCGGGGAGCTGTTTTTT. It is translated as CASSLAGAGTGELFF.

This clonotype has ten or more counts. The chain combines TRBV12-3 or TRBV12-4 with TRBJ2-3; D is uncertain. V was shortened by 1 base and J by 1 base, with 9 bases between the two germline ends. The CDR3 is 15 amino acids. CDR3 region: CASSLVRKGTDTQYF. CDR3 in DNA: TGTGCCAGCAGTTTAGTCCGAAAAGGCACAGATACGCAGTATTTT.

The table lists this clonotype with many counts. The genes are TRBV7-2 and TRBJ2-5; 10 bases line up with TRBD2. CDR1 is SGHTA and CDR2 is FQGNSA in the germline V gene. There are 16 residues in the CDR3. After removal of 1 base from V and 4 bases from J, the junction contained 6 bases not matched to a gene. The CDR3, as DNA: TGTGCCAGCAGCTTAGTAGCGGGAGGTGGTTCAGAGACCCAGTACTTC. It specifies CASSLVAGGGSETQYF.

This clonotype was detected many times. The genes are TRBV7-8 and TRBJ2-1; D may correspond to TRBD1 or TRBD2 (5 bases each). CDR3 length: 18 residues. V gave up 1 base and J gave up 1 base, with 17 bases separating them. From germline, CDR1 is SGHVS and CDR2 FQNEAQ. CDR3 bases: TGTGCCAGCAGCTTAGAAGGACGGGACGGATTATCCTACAATGAGCAGTTCTTC. Protein product: CASSLEGRDGLSYNEQFF.

This clonotype was seen a few times. The CDR3 DNA follows: TGTGCCAGCACGCCCCAGGGGCTGTGGGAGCAGTACTTC. Protein sequence: CASTPQGLWEQYF. The rearrangement uses TRBV2 and TRBJ2-7; maybe TRBD1 (6 bases). In germline, CDR1 is SNHLY, CDR2 FYNNEI. Trimming removed 7 bases from V and 7 bases from J, with 17 bases in between. This CDR3 contains 13 residues.

By share of the sample, this clonotype is medium-sized. The chain is built from TRBV6-6 and TRBJ2-1, with a possible D match to TRBD2 (6 bases). This CDR3 comprises 12 residues. Germline loops: CDR1 MNHNY, CDR2 SVGAGI (reference sequence). Trimming shortened V by 11 bases and J by 0 bases, and 8 bases separated the two germline ends. The CDR3 loop is CALGGSYNEQFF. Written as DNA, the CDR3 is TGTGCCCTGGGGGGCTCCTACAATGAGCAGTTCTTC.

J is TRBJ2-1 and V is TRBV4-1; 10 positions match TRBD2. Per germline, CDR1 MGHRA and CDR2 YSYEKL. This CDR3 region has 16 residues. V shed 2 bases, J shed 5 bases, and the junction held 6 bases outside the gene matches. CDR3 in amino acids: CASSQQLAGRDNEQFF. CDR3 in DNA: TGCGCCAGCAGCCAACAACTAGCGGGAAGAGACAATGAGCAGTTCTTC.

This clonotype was seen more than once but under ten times. The chain has TRBV5-5 and TRBJ2-2, with D possibly called TRBD1 or TRBD2 (5 bases each). Trimming left V 4 bases short and J 2 bases short, with 9 bases between. CDR1 SGHKS and CDR2 YYEKEE come from the germline V gene (reference sequence). CDR3 length: 14 amino acids. The CDR3 coding sequence is TGTGCCAGCAGCCGGGACCAAAACACCGGGGAGCTGTTTTTT. This encodes CASSRDQNTGELFF.

The chain links TRBV6-1 to TRBJ2-4, with 7 bases matching TRBD1. Germline V gives CDR1 MNHNS, CDR2 SASEGT. The CDR3 covers 14 residues. Trimming cost V 6 bases and J 3 bases; bases outside gene matches: 5. The CDR3 region has the DNA TGTGCCAGCAGCCAGACAGGGATCAAAAACATTCAGTACTTC. Translating gives CASSQTGIKNIQYF.

This chain links TRBV3-1 with TRBJ1-2, with a tentative D call TRBD1 (6 bases). V shed 3 bases and J shed 4 bases, with 15 bases lying between them. The CDR3 covers 15 residues. CDR1 is LGHDT and CDR2 is YNNKEL in the germline V gene (reference sequence). The CDR3 nucleotides are TGTGCCAGCAGCCAGGTTCCACGGGACACCTATGGCTACACCTTC. Protein sequence: CASSQVPRDTYGYTF.

This clonotype has only a few counts. The V and J genes are TRBV4-3 and TRBJ2-7; D gene uncertain. V was shortened by 2 bases and J by 1 base, with 6 bases between the two germline ends. This CDR3 spans 13 amino acids. Looked up from germline, CDR1 is LGHNA and CDR2 is YSLEER. The CDR3, as DNA: TGCGCCAGCAGCCAAACACCGTCCTACGAGCAGTACTTC. Protein: CASSQTPSYEQYF.

The chain couples TRBV21-1 to TRBJ2-2; no check of the table's D call, TRBD1, against the DNA was made. TRBV21-1 is given as a pseudogene. The CDR3 is made up of 17 amino acids. CDR3 nucleotide sequence: TGTGCCAGCAGACCCGTACAGGGACCCGTGAACACCGGGGAGCTGTTTTTT. It codes for CASRPVQGPVNTGELFF.

This chain uses TRBV6-5 with TRBJ2-6; maybe TRBD1 (5 bases). CDR3 length equals 19 residues. Germline V gene data show CDR1 as MNHEY and CDR2 as SVGAGI. V shed 7 bases and J shed 0 bases, with 22 bases lying between them. CDR3 loop: CASMLGWSQVYSGANVLTF. CDR3 DNA: TGTGCCAGCATGTTAGGTTGGTCACAGGTGTACTCTGGGGCCAACGTCCTGACTTTC.